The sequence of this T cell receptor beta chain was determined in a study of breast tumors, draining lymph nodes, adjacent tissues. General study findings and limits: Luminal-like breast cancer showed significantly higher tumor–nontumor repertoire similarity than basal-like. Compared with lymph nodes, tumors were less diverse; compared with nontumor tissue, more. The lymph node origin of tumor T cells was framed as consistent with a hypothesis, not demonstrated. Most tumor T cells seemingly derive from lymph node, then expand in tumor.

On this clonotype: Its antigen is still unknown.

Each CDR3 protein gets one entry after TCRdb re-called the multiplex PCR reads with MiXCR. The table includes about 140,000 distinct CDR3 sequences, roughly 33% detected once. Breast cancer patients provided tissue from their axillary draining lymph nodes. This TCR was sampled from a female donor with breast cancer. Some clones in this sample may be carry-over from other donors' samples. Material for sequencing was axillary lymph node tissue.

In nucleotides, the CDR3 is TGTGCCACCAAGAACCGACAGGCTGTTAGCTCTGGAAACACCATATATTTT. Its translation: CATKNRQAVSSGNTIYF. The chain uses TRBV10-3 and TRBJ1-3; D is perhaps TRBD1 (6 bases). The CDR3 is made up of 17 amino acids. Germline loops: CDR1 ENHRY, CDR2 SYGVKD. The V and J ends lost 10 bases and 0 bases respectively, with 22 bases between them.